This T cell receptor (beta chain) was found in a study of cytomegalovirus exposure and HLA in healthy donors. Overall study results and limits: The only immune exposure information that was available was CMV serostatus. Fewer N-insertions than the approximately 610-donor mean were reportedly shown by an Asian-associated ancestry cluster in a later analysis.

The PCR contained 60 Vbeta and 13 Jbeta primers. Profiling relied on immunoSEQ multiplex PCR, and the TCRdb table lists in-frame clones only, not all of them. The data show 80,000 or so clones, roughly 70% seen once. A note on this clone: Its antigen is currently unknown.

The sample consisted of PBMCs. The TCR originated in a man aged 55 to 70 in good health and CMV-seropositive.

The CDR3 bases are TGTGCCAGCAGCGTTGAGGGGGACACTGAAGCTTTCTTT. This encodes CASSVEGDTEAFF. V usage is TRBV9 and J usage is TRBJ1-1; tentatively, D is TRBD1 (6 bases). CDR1 and CDR2 from the germline V gene are SGDLS and YYNGEE. Trimming took 2 bases from V and 3 from J, leaving 8 bases between them. This CDR3 is 13 amino acids long.